The present T cell receptor (beta chain) was sequenced within a study of blood T cell repertoires in COVID-19. On the study more broadly: Samples came from the United States, Italy and Spain, spanning acute and convalescent COVID-19. T cells, B-cell-depleted T cells, or PBMCs supplied cDNA or gDNA.

This CDR3 is 14 amino acids long. Germline loops: CDR1 LNHDA, CDR2 SQIVND (reference sequence). J gave up 7 bases and V 3 bases, and 5 bases lay outside the gene matches. This clone was counted between two and nine times. Methods used by the authors: Using reference gene primer amplification, nucleated cell counts were estimated. Only in-frame clones appear in the TCRdb table, and some are missing; sequencing was by immunoSEQ multiplex PCR. The V and J calls and clone size were taken over from that table, and D and trimming were inferred from the DNA. In the table there are more than 400,000 clones, 80% to 90% of which are singletons.

The TCR was taken from a human donor in a cohort sampled during active COVID-19. Source material: peripheral blood. This chain connects TRBV19 to TRBJ1-5; 8 positions match TRBD1. This chain's CDR3 is CASSITGGRQPQHF. CDR3 nucleotide sequence: TGTGCCAGTAGTATTACAGGGGGTAGGCAGCCCCAGCATTTT.